The 23 T cell receptor beta chains listed next were all sequenced from one sample in a study of T-cell memory formation after mild COVID-19 (dated by TCRdb to the early 2020s). Preparation of the library involved 5' RACE. Sequencing used an Illumina NovaSeq 6000. The public reads were reprocessed in TCRdb via fastp at Q25 and MiXCR, keeping in-frame beta chains. Each record represents a unique CDR3 protein, reported with the most common genes and DNA among its rows. The sample includes about 320,000 distinct CDR3 sequences, with over 11% observed a single time. The top ten hold about 21% of the sample. The sequencing sample was made of PBMCs or a T cell subset sorted from them (not recorded which). The receptor source for this set is a man between 18 and 35 years old who had mild COVID-19 (a few samples of this study predate the infection). The sample titles of this study are shuffled in the database, so cell type and time point are left out; the donor was told from shared clones.

The chain recombines TRBV18 with TRBJ2-1, with D possibly called TRBD1 or TRBD2 (5 bases each). V was pared by 0 bases and J by 8 bases, with 11 bases between. Germline loops: CDR1 KGHSH, CDR2 LQKENI. The CDR3 contains 14 residues. The CDR3 coding sequence is TGTGCCAGCTCACCACCGGGGCGGGCCGATGAGCAGTTCTTC. This gives the protein CASSPPGRADEQFF. Variable domain in full (rest from reference TRBV18 and TRBJ2-1): NAGVMQNPRHLVRRRGQEARLRCSPMKGHSHVYWYRQLPEEGLKFMVYLQKENIIDESGMPKERFSAEFPKEGPSILRIQQVVRGDSAAYFCASSPPGRADEQFFGPGTRLTVL.

The sample holds a few counts of this clonotype. This CDR3 is CASSNRGGATQYF. CDR3 bases: TGTGCCAGCAGCAACCGGGGGGGGGCAACGCAGTATTTT. This chain connects TRBV21-1 to TRBJ2-3; TRBD1, as called in the table, went unchecked against the DNA. TRBV21-1 is annotated as a pseudogene. The length of the CDR3 is 13 residues.

This clonotype was seen only a few times. V and J are TRBV27 and TRBJ2-1; 9 positions agree with TRBD1. Trimming took 5 bases from V and 2 from J; bases not matched to a gene: 19. This CDR3 has 20 amino acids. The V gene's germline CDR1 is MNHEY and CDR2 SMNVEV (reference sequence). CDR3 nucleotide sequence: TGTGCCAGCAGTCCAAAACCCCCATCTCCCCACAGGGGGCCCTACAATGAGCAGTTCTTC. Residues: CASSPKPPSPHRGPYNEQFF.

The CDR3 here is CATADRDNQPQHF. DNA for the CDR3: TGTGCCACCGCGGACAGGGACAATCAGCCCCAGCATTTT. This chain uses TRBV15 with TRBJ1-5; 8 nucleotides align to TRBD1. V lost 8 bases and J lost 3; bases outside the gene matches: 3. CDR3 length equals 13 residues. Per the germline V gene, CDR1 is LNHNV and CDR2 is YYDKDF (reference sequence).

The chain carries TRBV12-3 or TRBV12-4 and TRBJ1-2; 8 nucleotides align to TRBD1. Trimming removed 8 bases from V and 8 bases from J; junction bases left unmatched: 10. CDR3 length: 13 amino acids. CDR3 nucleotide sequence: TGTGCCAGCGGACACAGGGGGATCGGCGGCTACACCTTC. Protein: CASGHRGIGGYTF.

The sample holds many counts of this clonotype. This chain joins TRBV7-3 and TRBJ2-5; possible D gene TRBD2, 5 bases. The germline CDR1 and CDR2 sequences are SGHTA and FQGTGA. V lost 3 bases, J lost 4 bases, and 9 bases lay in between. The CDR3 is 13 residues long. The CDR3 DNA sequence: TGTGCCAGCAGCTTGGGAGCTGGAGAGACCCAGTACTTC. This codes for CASSLGAGETQYF.

The CDR3 DNA reads TGTGCCAGCAGTGCGACACCAGATACGCAGTATTTT. Translating gives CASSATPDTQYF. This sequence joins TRBV6-2 or TRBV6-3 and TRBJ2-3; D is unclear. The CDR3 spans 12 residues. Germline loops: CDR1 MNHEY, CDR2 SVGEGT. V was clipped by 5 bases and J by 4 bases, with 7 bases between them.

This clonotype was counted many times. This chain uses TRBV3-1 with TRBJ2-4; a possible D gene is TRBD1 (6 bases). The CDR3 loop spans 15 amino acids. The ends were cut back, 4 bases at V and 0 bases at J, with 10 bases in the middle. Germline V gene data show CDR1 as LGHDT and CDR2 as YNNKEL (reference sequence). The CDR3 bases are TGTGCCAGCAGCCTCGGGACATTAGCCAAAAACATTCAGTACTTC. Encoded protein: CASSLGTLAKNIQYF.

The rearrangement joins TRBV2 to TRBJ2-7; 8 bases agree with TRBD2. The CDR3 is 16 residues long. CDR1 and CDR2 from the germline V gene are SNHLY and FYNNEI. V shed 7 bases, J shed 1 base, and the junction held 12 bases outside the gene matches. CDR3 sequence: CASTDESLAGSYEQYF. Here the CDR3 DNA reads TGTGCCAGCACTGACGAAAGTTTAGCGGGGTCCTACGAGCAGTACTTC.

A few counts support this clonotype. The chain joins TRBV5-1 to TRBJ1-1; a weak D match, TRBD1 (5 bases). The CDR3 is 14 residues long. Trimming cost V 0 bases and J 5 bases, with 11 bases left between them. CDR1 and CDR2 from the germline V gene are SGHRS and YFSETQ. CDR3 sequence (DNA): TGCGCCAGCAGCTTGGTGGACATGCTGACTGAAGCTTTCTTT. Amino acid sequence: CASSLVDMLTEAFF.

V is TRBV6-5 and J is TRBJ2-4; a weak D match, TRBD1 (7 bases). The CDR3 has 15 amino acids. The V end was cut by 2 bases, the J end by 5 bases, with 13 bases between. The germline gives CDR1 MNHEY, CDR2 SVGAGI. CDR3 residues: CASSYQGGVENIQYF. CDR3 in DNA: TGTGCCAGCAGTTACCAGGGGGGTGTCGAAAACATTCAGTACTTC.

The DNA for the CDR3 is TGTGCCAGCAGTTTTCGGGAAAAACTGTTTTTT. It encodes CASSFREKLFF. V usage is TRBV12-3 or TRBV12-4 and J usage is TRBJ1-4; no reliable D call. This CDR3 comprises 11 residues. V lost 3 bases, J lost 8 bases, and 4 bases lay in between.

Regarding this clonotype: The conserved phenylalanine or tryptophan normally closing the CDR3 is absent here, so this likely arose from a read error. The rearrangement links TRBV3-1 to TRBJ2-3; D gene ambiguous. The CDR3 is made up of 12 amino acids. Trimming took 5 bases from V and 4 from J, leaving 7 bases between them. From germline, CDR1 is LGHDT and CDR2 YNNKEL (reference sequence). The CDR3 is CASSSSSDTQYI. The CDR3 DNA reads as TGTGCCAGCAGCTCAAGTTCAGATACGCAGTATATT.

The sample holds a few counts of this clonotype. The chain couples TRBV12-3 or TRBV12-4 to TRBJ2-1; TRBD2 agrees at 15 bases. The CDR3 length is 14 residues. V dropped 6 bases and J dropped 8; count of bases not matched to a gene: 2. The CDR3 sequence is CASRGLAGGDEQFF. As DNA, the CDR3 is TGTGCCAGCAGGGGACTAGCGGGGGGTGATGAGCAGTTCTTC.

In its sample, this clonotype was seen many times. This chain uses TRBV4-3 with TRBJ1-1; D unclear. Trimming took 0 bases from V and 1 from J, leaving 24 bases between them. This CDR3 is 20 amino acids long. CDR1 and CDR2 (germline): LGHNA, YSLEER. CDR3 loop: CASSQDLVSSYGSTNTEAFF. Written as DNA, the CDR3 is TGCGCCAGCAGCCAAGATTTGGTTTCATCATACGGCAGTACGAACACTGAAGCTTTCTTT.

Concerning this clonotype itself: At one end, the junction sequence differs from germline, possibly due to a read error. The gene calls are TRBV9 and TRBJ1-5; D uncertain. CDR1 is SGDLS, CDR2 YYNGEE, per germline. The CDR3 runs 8 residues. The CDR3 here is CASTLEDF. DNA for the CDR3: TGTGCCAGCACCCTAGAGGATTTT.

The chain links TRBV6-2 or TRBV6-3 to TRBJ2-7; 9 bases map to TRBD1. V dropped 10 bases and J dropped 3; count of bases not matched to a gene: 7. The germline V gene has CDR1 MNHEY and CDR2 SVGEGT. This CDR3 has 13 amino acids. CDR3 DNA: TGTGCCACCTCAGGGGACAGGGACTACGAGCAGTACTTC. Its protein is CATSGDRDYEQYF.

This clonotype was seen only a few times. The V gene is TRBV7-2, the J gene TRBJ2-7; D not resolved. The length of the CDR3 is 13 residues. Trimming pared 5 bases from V and 2 bases from J, leaving 10 bases between. Germline CDR1 and CDR2: SGHTA and FQGNSA. The CDR3 coding sequence is TGTGCCAGCAGCCTCGTCACGCCCTACGAGCAGTACTTC. It codes for CASSLVTPYEQYF.

The V gene is TRBV12-3 or TRBV12-4, the J gene TRBJ2-7; 8 nucleotides align to TRBD2. V lost 0 bases and J lost 4; bases outside the gene matches: 5. There are 15 residues in the CDR3. CDR3 region: CASSLAGRGAYEQYF. CDR3 bases: TGTGCCAGCAGTTTAGCGGGGCGGGGGGCATACGAGCAGTACTTC.

The V gene is TRBV5-1, the J gene TRBJ1-1, with 7 bases aligning to TRBD1. The ends lost 4 bases at V and 6 bases at J; junction bases unmatched: 6. The germline V gene encodes CDR1 SGHRS and CDR2 YFSETQ. The CDR3 is 13 residues long. Here the CDR3 reads CASSGRQGAEAFF. CDR3 in DNA: TGCGCCAGCAGCGGAAGACAGGGCGCTGAAGCTTTCTTT.

This clonotype was seen a few times. This chain joins TRBV7-2 and TRBJ1-5; a possible D gene is TRBD1 (5 bases). Germline assignment: CDR1 SGHTA and CDR2 FQGNSA. CDR3 size: 13 residues. Trimming took 5 bases from V and 9 from J, leaving 14 bases between them. The CDR3 DNA reads as TGTGCCAGCAGCATAGGAGGGGTGAGGCCCCAGCATTTT. Residues: CASSIGGVRPQHF.

This clonotype was seen at least ten times. The chain joins TRBV20-1 to TRBJ2-5; D is perhaps TRBD1 (6 bases). This CDR3 is built from 15 residues. Between the trimmed V and J ends, which lost 3 bases and 5 bases, there was a span of 19 bases. Germline CDR1 and CDR2: DFQATT and SNEGSKA (reference sequence). DNA for the CDR3: TGCAGTGCTAGTACAGGGAGAGTATTGGGCGAGACCCAGTACTTC. Translating it yields CSASTGRVLGETQYF.

The rearrangement links TRBV7-9 to TRBJ2-1; TRBD2 agrees at 10 bases. Germline CDR1 is SEHNR and CDR2 is FQNEAQ (reference sequence). The J segment lost 6 bases and the V segment lost 3 bases, leaving 2 bases of the junction unmatched. CDR3 length equals 14 residues. CDR3 coding DNA: TGTGCCAGCAGCTTTCCTAGCGGGGGCAATGAGCAGTTCTTC. Translated, it gives CASSFPSGGNEQFF.